The 8 T cell receptor beta chains reported below all come from one sample, sequenced in a study of breast tumors, draining lymph nodes, adjacent tissues. TCRdb re-derived calls from the multiplex PCR reads in MiXCR, one entry per CDR3 protein. This table has around 140,000 distinct CDR3 sequences, about 31% appearing once. Breast cancer patients provided tissue from their axillary draining lymph nodes. Sequenced input: axillary lymph node tissue. The origin of the receptors is a female donor with breast cancer. Some clones in this sample may be carry-over from other donors' samples.

This clonotype was observed many times. V and J are TRBV7-9 and TRBJ1-2; the D is unclear. CDR3 length equals 13 residues. Germline CDR1 and CDR2: SEHNR and FQNEAQ (reference sequence). V was cut by 5 bases and J by 7 bases, with 14 bases left in between. CDR3 DNA: TGTGCCAGCAGCCCCCCCCCGGGGTCTGGCTACACCTTC. Encoded protein: CASSPPPGSGYTF.

This clonotype has at least ten counts. The chain couples TRBV28 to TRBJ1-4; possibly TRBD1 for D (5 bases). The CDR3 has 16 amino acids. The germline gives CDR1 MDHEN, CDR2 SYDVKM. The V gene lost 4 bases and the J gene lost 3 bases, with 15 bases spanning the gap. In DNA form, the CDR3 reads TGTGCCAGCAGTTCATCTATCGGGGGTTCTAATGAAAAACTGTTTTTT. Its translation: CASSSSIGGSNEKLFF.

The rearrangement uses TRBV6-5 and TRBJ2-3; D unresolved. Looked up from germline, CDR1 is MNHEY and CDR2 is SVGAGI. This CDR3 region has 15 residues. Between the trimmed V and J ends, which lost 6 bases and 11 bases, there was a span of 24 bases. In DNA, the CDR3 is TGTGCCAGCAGCCCGACGTTTGGGGTGCGCAATGAGCAGTATTTT. This translates into CASSPTFGVRNEQYF.

This clonotype occurred many times. The chain joins TRBV12-5 to TRBJ2-3; 7 bases line up with TRBD1. The CDR3 is made up of 13 amino acids. Germline V gives CDR1 LGHNT, CDR2 FRNRAP. Trimming took 3 bases from V and 4 from J; bases not matched to a gene: 1. CDR3 region: CASGLDRADTQYF. The CDR3 DNA follows: TGTGCTAGTGGTTTAGACAGGGCAGATACGCAGTATTTT.

This clonotype showed up many times. The chain couples TRBV5-1 to TRBJ2-5; D is tentatively TRBD1 or TRBD2 (6 bases each). The germline CDR1 and CDR2 sequences are SGHRS and YFSETQ. Deletions cut 5 bases from V and 6 bases from J, with 20 bases between. The CDR3 contains 15 residues. For the CDR3, the DNA is TGCGCCAGCAGGGAGGGGGGCCAAAGTTTGCAGACCCAGTACTTC. Translating it yields CASREGGQSLQTQYF.

On this clonotype: No DNA is shown, since the ends of the CDR3 on it are uncertain; the CDR3 is the one TCRdb lists. V gene TRBV14 combines with J gene TRBJ2-5; the table's TRBD2 call for D was not verified on the DNA. With termini counted, the CDR3 has 21 amino acids. The germline V gene has CDR1 SGHDN and CDR2 FVKESK. CDR3 residues: CASSFYICSARGTTLGETQYF.

At least ten counts were recorded for this clonotype. J is TRBJ1-2 and V is TRBV11-2, with D possibly being TRBD1 (5 bases). Trimming cost V 6 bases and J 4 bases, with 15 bases left between them. Germline V lookup: CDR1 SGHAT, CDR2 FQNNGV. CDR3 length equals 14 residues. The CDR3 nucleotides are TGTGCCAGCAGTCCATTGGGGGTAACCTATGGCTACACCTTC. As protein: CASSPLGVTYGYTF.

This clonotype has a count of ten or more. This chain connects TRBV3-1 to TRBJ2-5, with 7 bases identical to TRBD2. The germline V gene encodes CDR1 LGHDT and CDR2 YNNKEL (reference sequence). V was clipped by 0 bases and J by 5 bases; unmatched bases: 6. The CDR3 runs to 15 residues. The CDR3 here is CASSQDRASGETQYF. In nucleotides, the CDR3 is TGTGCCAGCAGCCAAGACCGGGCTAGCGGTGAGACCCAGTACTTC.